This T cell receptor (beta chain) was documented in a study of T cell changes during pregnancy in multiple sclerosis. Germline loops: CDR1 SGHTA, CDR2 FQGNSA. The CDR3 spans 13 residues. TCRdb's copy holds only in-frame clones and misses some; the assay was immunoSEQ multiplex PCR. The sample shows about 77,000 clones, approximately 94% of them seen only once. The V and J genes are TRBV7-2 and TRBJ2-3; 8 bases fit TRBD2. This sequence originates from a female donor in good health, enrolled as a control in a pregnancy study. Sequenced here: peripheral blood, sampled after pregnancy. This chain's CDR3 is CGGRRGDGNTQYF. CDR3 nucleotide sequence: TGTGGTGGGAGGCGGGGGGATGGAAATACGCAGTATTTT.